The subject of this entry is one T cell receptor (beta chain). Its specificity is not known. These data are taken from a study of cytomegalovirus exposure and HLA in healthy donors. Study-wide results and limits: The study carried out a later analysis of TCR beta sequences. It associated some 15,000 of them with specific HLA alleles at a false discovery rate of 0.05. A missense DCLRE1C variant was associated with V- and J-gene trimming of TCR beta chains in a later analysis, and an independent cohort replicated the association. The authors confirmed in vitro that a few CMV-associated chains were specific for CMV antigens.

The CDR3 consists of 18 residues. V lost 6 bases, J lost 4 bases, and 26 bases lay in between. Per germline, CDR1 SGHRS and CDR2 YFSETQ. The study ran its PCR with 60 Vbeta and 13 Jbeta primers. The method was immunoSEQ multiplex PCR; TCRdb's version includes in-frame clones alone and lacks a portion of them. This table has tens of thousands of clones, around 74% appearing once. Sequencing was performed on PBMCs. The genes are TRBV5-1 and TRBJ2-1, with a weak D call TRBD1 (7 bases). This receptor was obtained from a woman younger than 45 in good health and CMV-seropositive. CDR3 DNA sequence: TGCGCCAGCACGCGCACCAGGGGGGCACTTACCCCATACAATGAGCAGTTCTTC. Residues: CASTRTRGALTPYNEQFF.